These T cell receptor beta chains were read from a single sample in a study of blood T cell repertoires in COVID-19. Profiled with immunoSEQ multiplex PCR; TCRdb holds only in-frame clones, not every one. The sample shows just over 300,000 clones, about 88% of them seen only once. The material sequenced was PBMCs or T cells enriched from blood (not recorded which). The receptors shown here come from a woman between 40 and 50 years old who had recovered from COVID-19. CDR3s include the opening cysteine and the closing phenylalanine or tryptophan. D genes are given only for firm matches. Clone sizes are given selectively: once, few, many, or a class where the clone is expanded.

17 TRBJ2-7 TRBV9 - - CASSAGERAYHSYEQYF TGTGCCAGCAGCGCGGGGGAGCGGGCGTACCACTCCTACGAGCAGTACTTC
17 TRBJ2-7 TRBV4-1 - - CASSQAPYTTRTYEQYF TGCGCCAGCAGCCAAGCGCCTTACACTACTAGAACCTACGAGCAGTACTTC
11 TRBJ1-1 TRBV10-3 - - CAISVGGEAFF TGTGCCATCAGTGTCGGGGGTGAAGCTTTCTTT
17 TRBJ1-6 TRBV7-6 once TRBD1 CASSSKTGGKNNSPLHF TGTGCCAGCAGCTCAAAAACAGGGGGCAAGAATAATTCACCCCTCCACTTT
12 TRBJ1-1 TRBV12-3/TRBV12-4 - - CASSDTYTEAFF TGTGCCAGCAGTGACACCTACACTGAAGCTTTCTTT
12 TRBJ2-1 TRBV7-6 - - CASRTTSNEQFF TGTGCCAGCAGAACGACTAGTAATGAGCAGTTCTTC
13 TRBJ1-4 TRBV5-4 - - CASSLIGGEKLFF TGTGCCAGCAGCTTGATAGGCGGGGAAAAACTGTTTTTT
16 TRBJ2-7 TRBV7-3 - - CASSQNGGRGASEQYF TGTGCCAGCAGCCAGAATGGTGGCAGGGGTGCCTCCGAGCAGTACTTC
13 TRBJ1-6 TRBV27 - TRBD1 CASSWDSNSPLHF TGTGCCAGCAGTTGGGACAGCAATTCACCCCTCCACTTT
15 TRBJ2-5 TRBV6-5 once - CASSYSRSGSETQYF TGTGCCAGCAGTTACTCGAGGAGTGGTAGCGAGACCCAGTACTTC
14 TRBJ2-3 TRBV10-3 - - CAISTSGFTDTQYF TGTGCCATCAGTACGAGCGGTTTCACAGATACGCAGTATTTT
15 TRBJ1-4 TRBV7-9 - TRBD1 CASSSGQGVVEKLFF TGTGCCAGCAGCTCAGGACAGGGGGTGGTTGAAAAACTGTTTTTT
14 TRBJ2-7 TRBV5-8 - - CASSFFREYPEQYF TGTGCCAGCAGCTTTTTCAGGGAATACCCCGAGCAGTACTTC
14 TRBJ2-1 TRBV6-5 - TRBD1 CASSQRDRANEQFF TGTGCCAGCAGTCAACGGGACAGGGCGAATGAGCAGTTCTTC
12 TRBJ1-1 TRBV18 - - CASSLEGTEAFF TGTGCCAGCTCCCTGGAGGGCACTGAAGCTTTCTTT
15 TRBJ2-3 TRBV15 - - CATSGPGTSTDTQYF TGTGCCACCAGCGGGCCGGGGACTAGCACAGATACGCAGTATTTT
15 TRBJ1-5 TRBV28 - - CASSPITTSEQPQHF TGTGCCAGCAGTCCCATAACTACTTCGGAGCAGCCCCAGCATTTT
14 TRBJ2-5 TRBV7-3 - TRBD2 CASSPRSGEETQYF TGTGCCAGCAGCCCGCGTAGCGGGGAAGAGACCCAGTACTTC
15 TRBJ1-2 TRBV29-1 - - CSVEGTGGADYGYTF TGCAGCGTTGAAGGAACAGGTGGTGCAGACTATGGCTACACCTTC
16 TRBJ2-7 TRBV7-2 - TRBD2 CASSPLAGIAIYEQYF TGTGCCAGCAGCCCTCTAGCGGGAATAGCTATTTACGAGCAGTACTTC
16 TRBJ2-3 TRBV3-1/TRBV3-2 - - CASSQAYGRSTDTQYF TGTGCCAGCAGCCAAGCATACGGGAGAAGCACAGATACGCAGTATTTT
14 TRBJ2-7 TRBV4-1 - TRBD1 CASSQQGETYEQYF TGCGCCAGCAGCCAACAGGGGGAAACCTACGAGCAGTACTTC
14 TRBJ2-7 TRBV4-3 - TRBD1 CASSDRVEGYEQYF TGCGCCAGCAGCGACAGGGTGGAAGGGTACGAGCAGTACTTC
12 TRBJ1-4 TRBV28 - - CASKAGNEKLFF TGTGCCAGCAAAGCCGGGAACGAAAAACTGTTTTTT
15 TRBJ2-1 TRBV9 - TRBD2 CASSAGTSGSYEQFF TGTGCCAGCAGCGCCGGGACTAGCGGGAGTTATGAGCAGTTCTTC
13 TRBJ2-1 TRBV6-6 - TRBD2 CASSYRGDGEQFF TGTGCCAGCAGTTACCGGGGGGACGGGGAGCAGTTCTTC
13 TRBJ2-2 TRBV5-1 - - CASSLADTGELFF TGCGCCAGCAGCTTGGCCGACACCGGGGAGCTGTTTTTT
12 TRBJ1-2 TRBV10-1 - TRBD1 CASRRGGDGYTF TGCGCCAGCAGGAGAGGGGGCGATGGCTACACCTTC
15 TRBJ1-1 TRBV7-6 - - CASSAQQGENTEAFF TGTGCCAGCAGCGCCCAACAGGGAGAGAACACTGAAGCTTTCTTT
18 TRBJ1-5 TRBV4-1 - - CASSQEPMGGGGNQPQHF TGCGCCAGCAGCCAAGAACCCATGGGGGGAGGGGGCAATCAGCCCCAGCATTTT
15 TRBJ2-3 TRBV29-1 - TRBD2 CSLVLAGGGTDTQYF TGCAGCCTCGTCCTAGCGGGAGGCGGAACAGATACGCAGTATTTT
15 TRBJ2-2 TRBV12-5 - - CASGSDTLNTGELFF TGTGCTAGTGGGTCGGACACCCTAAACACCGGGGAGCTGTTTTTT
11 TRBJ1-2 TRBV28 - - CASSPGNGYTF TGTGCCAGCAGTCCGGGAAATGGCTACACCTTC
15 TRBJ2-2 TRBV7-3 - - CASSLTGSRTGELFF TGTGCCAGCAGCTTAACCGGGAGCCGCACCGGGGAGCTGTTTTTT
16 TRBJ1-1 TRBV19 - - CASSIVIGQMNTEAFF TGTGCCAGTAGTATAGTCATAGGACAGATGAACACTGAAGCTTTCTTT
12 TRBJ2-7 TRBV29-1 - TRBD1 CSVRDSYSEQYF TGCAGCGTTCGGGACAGCTATAGCGAGCAGTACTTC
14 TRBJ2-1 TRBV7-6 once - CASRSGPNSGEQFF TGTGCCAGCAGGTCCGGGCCGAACAGCGGTGAGCAGTTCTTC
13 TRBJ2-3 TRBV7-9 - - CASSFPSTDTQYF TGTGCCAGCAGCTTCCCTAGCACAGATACGCAGTATTTT
15 TRBJ1-1 TRBV11-1 - - CASTENVNYPREAFF TGTGCCAGCACCGAAAACGTCAACTATCCCCGTGAAGCTTTCTTT
18 TRBJ2-3 TRBV5-4 - TRBD2 CASSLAARLAGGTDTQYF TGTGCCAGCAGCTTGGCAGCACGACTAGCGGGAGGCACAGATACGCAGTATTTT
14 TRBJ2-2 TRBV21-1 - - CATFPLAAHGELFF TGTGCCACCTTCCCGCTAGCGGCTCACGGGGAGCTGTTTTTT
15 TRBJ2-3 TRBV7-2 - - CASSNGGPSTDTQYF TGTGCCAGCAGCAACGGGGGGCCTAGCACAGATACGCAGTATTTT
15 TRBJ2-1 TRBV9 few TRBD1 CASSVVGQGQNEQFF TGTGCCAGCAGCGTAGTGGGACAGGGACAGAATGAGCAGTTCTTC